These 31 T cell receptor beta chains were all obtained from the same sample, sequenced in a study of brain T cells in children with intractable seizures. The time point was: blood from clinic visit 5 months post-surgery; TSC patient then seizure free. Using immunoSEQ multiplex PCR, the repertoire was profiled, and TCRdb retains in-frame clones only, with some absent. The table lists under 400,000 clones, over 90% of them singletons, with roughly 5.8% in the top ten. The material was peripheral blood, obtained 4 to 6 months after surgery. Source of these receptors: a boy younger than two with tuberous sclerosis and intractable seizures.

The chain joins TRBV6-6 to TRBJ2-1; 9 bases line up with TRBD1. The CDR3 is 17 residues long. V shed 5 bases and J 4 bases; nucleotides not matched to a gene: 12. Germline V lookup: CDR1 MNHNY, CDR2 SVGAGI (reference sequence). The CDR3 DNA sequence: TGTGCCAGCAGTCAGGGGGTGGGGGACAGGGCATACAATGAGCAGTTCTTC. As protein: CASSQGVGDRAYNEQFF.

There are a few counts of this clone. The chain combines TRBV4-1 with TRBJ1-2; 7 bases fit TRBD1. This CDR3 comprises 13 residues. Germline CDR1 is MGHRA and CDR2 is YSYEKL. V was clipped by 1 base and J by 6 bases; unmatched bases: 2. The CDR3 sequence is CASSQGGQNGYTF. CDR3 in DNA: TGCGCCAGCAGCCAAGGGGGACAGAATGGCTACACCTTC.

The rearrangement links TRBV7-9 to TRBJ2-5; maybe TRBD1 (6 bases). The CDR3 totals 15 residues. Trimming stripped 6 bases from V and 1 base from J, with 15 bases between. Germline V CDR1 and CDR2: SEHNR, FQNEAQ (reference sequence). The CDR3 loop is CASSLRGQFQETQYF. The DNA of the CDR3 is TGTGCCAGCAGTCTGAGAGGACAGTTCCAAGAGACCCAGTACTTC. The full variable domain, rest sourced from reference TRBV7-9 and TRBJ2-5, is DTGVSQNPRHKITKRGQNVTFRCDPISEHNRLYWYRQTLGQGPEFLTYFQNEAQLEKSRLLSDRFSAERPKGSFSTLEIQRTEQGDSAMYLCASSLRGQFQETQYFGPGTRLLVL.

This chain joins TRBV19 and TRBJ1-4, with 8 positions matching TRBD1. The CDR3 has 14 amino acids. Germline CDR1 is LNHDA and CDR2 is SQIVND (reference sequence). Germline trimming cut 5 bases from V and 8 bases from J; bases unmatched to any gene: 7. The CDR3 sequence: CASSVGRGQEKLFF. The CDR3 coding sequence is TGTGCCAGTAGTGTGGGCAGGGGGCAAGAAAAACTGTTTTTT.

This CDR3 reads CAIGQQYEQYF. The CDR3, as DNA: TGTGCCATCGGACAGCAATACGAGCAGTACTTC. The chain employs TRBV10-3 and TRBJ2-7; possibly TRBD1 for D (6 bases). The V gene's germline CDR1 is ENHRY and CDR2 SYGVKD. The CDR3 runs to 11 residues. Trimming stripped 8 bases from V and 4 bases from J, with 9 bases between.

The V gene is TRBV9, the J gene TRBJ2-7, with TRBD1 as a possible D gene (5 bases). The CDR3 spans 16 residues. CDR1 and CDR2 (germline): SGDLS, YYNGEE. V lost 4 bases to trimming and J lost 3 bases, with 20 bases between them. The CDR3 region is CASSRSTRGPGYEQYF. CDR3 bases: TGTGCCAGCAGCCGGTCTACAAGGGGCCCCGGCTACGAGCAGTACTTC.

The CDR3 here is CASSPTGTLYNEQFF. CDR3 coding DNA: TGTGCCAGCAGCCCCACCGGGACTCTCTACAATGAGCAGTTCTTC. The gene calls are TRBV13 and TRBJ2-1; D is perhaps TRBD2 (6 bases). The V end was cut by 5 bases, the J end by 3 bases, with 14 bases between. Germline V gene data show CDR1 as PRHDT and CDR2 as FYEKMQ (reference sequence). This CDR3 contains 15 residues.

In regard to this clone: Other DNA variants within this sample encode the same CDR3. The rearrangement joins TRBV7-9 to TRBJ2-7; no clear D. The V and J ends lost 5 bases and 0 bases respectively, with 5 bases between them. The CDR3 loop spans 12 amino acids. Germline V gene data show CDR1 as SEHNR and CDR2 as FQNEAQ (reference sequence). In DNA, the CDR3 is TGTGCCAGCAGCCCGAGCTCCTACGAGCAGTACTTC. The encoded protein is CASSPSSYEQYF.

The chain couples TRBV7-9 to TRBJ1-2, with D maybe TRBD1 (6 bases). CDR1 is SEHNR, CDR2 FQNEAQ, per germline (reference sequence). This CDR3 contains 17 residues. With 3 bases removed from V and 4 bases from J, the gap between germline ends came to 21 bases. CDR3 coding DNA: TGTGCCAGCAGCTTTAGGGGGGCCGACACTAATCTCTATGGCTACACCTTC. Its translation is CASSFRGADTNLYGYTF.

V usage is TRBV14 and J usage is TRBJ2-2; TRBD1 matches 9 bases. The CDR3 is 16 amino acids. The V gene's germline CDR1 is SGHDN and CDR2 FVKESK. The J segment lost 5 bases and the V segment lost 3 bases, leaving 7 bases of the junction unmatched. The CDR3 loop reads CASSHRGQGRTGELFF. In nucleotides, the CDR3 is TGTGCCAGCAGCCACCGTGGACAGGGGAGAACCGGGGAGCTGTTTTTT.

V usage is TRBV2 and J usage is TRBJ2-5; tentatively, D is TRBD2 (5 bases). Between the trimmed V and J ends, which lost 7 bases and 9 bases, there was a span of 15 bases. CDR3 length: 12 residues. Germline CDR1 reads SNHLY; CDR2 reads FYNNEI. This chain's CDR3 is CASTQDSPAQYF. CDR3 DNA: TGTGCCAGCACCCAGGACTCCCCGGCCCAGTACTTC. Full variable domain (remainder filled in from reference TRBV2 and TRBJ2-5): EPEVTQTPSHQVTQMGQEVILRCVPISNHLYFYWYRQILGQKVEFLVSFYNNEISEKSEIFDDQFSVERPDGSNFTLKIRSTKLEDSAMYFCASTQDSPAQYFGPGTRLLVL.

The V call is TRBV21-1, the J call TRBJ1-1. TRBV21-1 is annotated as a pseudogene. The length of the CDR3 is 17 residues. The CDR3 reads CASSHTAPGPENTEAFF. CDR3 DNA: TGTGCCAGCAGCCATACCGCCCCGGGACCAGAGAACACTGAAGCTTTCTTT.

The chain couples TRBV12-3 or TRBV12-4 to TRBJ2-7; 9 bases line up with TRBD1. The CDR3 totals 12 residues. The junction had 2 bases not matched to a gene; V was cut back by 6 bases and J by 5 bases. CDR3: CASRDRGNEQYF. CDR3 DNA sequence: TGTGCCAGCAGGGACAGGGGCAACGAGCAGTACTTC.

V is TRBV9 and J is TRBJ1-2, with a possible D match to TRBD1 (5 bases). Germline-derived CDR1 and CDR2 are SGDLS and YYNGEE. Between the trimmed V and J ends, which lost 7 bases and 4 bases, there was a span of 23 bases. This CDR3 region has 16 residues. The CDR3, as DNA: TGTGCCAGCGCGCCCCCCGGGACTCAGGCCGTCTATGGCTACACCTTC. Translation gives CASAPPGTQAVYGYTF.

The chain links TRBV7-9 to TRBJ2-7; 9 bases align to TRBD1. CDR3 length: 14 amino acids. Trimming at V came to 5 bases and at J to 0 bases, leaving 2 bases not matched to a gene. CDR1 and CDR2 (germline): SEHNR, FQNEAQ (reference sequence). CDR3 loop: CASSRQGGSYEQYF. CDR3 DNA: TGTGCCAGCAGCCGACAGGGGGGCTCCTACGAGCAGTACTTC.

V gene TRBV9 combines with J gene TRBJ1-6; no firm D call. Trimming shortened V by 0 bases and J by 9 bases, and 10 bases separated the two germline ends. The CDR3 contains 14 residues. CDR1 is SGDLS, CDR2 YYNGEE, per germline. The CDR3: CASSVGGQGSPLHF. The CDR3 nucleotides are TGTGCCAGCAGCGTAGGAGGGCAAGGTTCACCCCTCCACTTT.

This clone has only a few counts. The gene calls are TRBV18 and TRBJ1-3, with 9 bases that match TRBD1. The CDR3 is 13 residues long. CDR1 KGHSH and CDR2 LQKENI come from the germline V gene. The V segment lost 4 bases and the J segment 8 bases; nucleotides outside the gene matches: 3. The CDR3 bases are TGTGCCAGCTCACTGGGACAGGGCCACACCATATATTTT. This encodes CASSLGQGHTIYF.

The chain joins TRBV29-1 to TRBJ1-2; a possible D gene is TRBD1 (6 bases). CDR3 length: 11 residues. The V end was cut by 4 bases, the J end by 7 bases, with 10 bases between. From germline, CDR1 is SQVTM and CDR2 ANQGSEA. The CDR3 nucleotides are TGCAGCGTTGCAGGGGAGGGTGGCTACACCTTC. It yields the protein CSVAGEGGYTF.

V is TRBV15 and J is TRBJ2-1; D is ambiguous. CDR1 LNHNV and CDR2 YYDKDF come from the germline V gene (reference sequence). V was shortened by 3 bases and J by 0 bases, with 6 bases between the two germline ends. The CDR3 totals 14 residues. This CDR3 is CATSSSSSYNEQFF. CDR3 sequence (DNA): TGTGCCACCAGCAGTTCGAGCTCCTACAATGAGCAGTTCTTC.

The genes are TRBV3-1 (or the pseudogene TRBV3-2) and TRBJ2-1; D ambiguous. V lost 4 bases to trimming and J lost 3 bases, with 10 bases between them. Germline loops: CDR1 LGHDT, CDR2 YNNKEL (reference sequence). The CDR3 contains 14 residues. The CDR3 sequence is CASSPSPLYNEQFF. The CDR3, as DNA: TGTGCCAGCAGCCCTTCCCCCCTCTACAATGAGCAGTTCTTC.

This clone appeared a few times. J is TRBJ1-3 and V is TRBV19; tentatively, D is TRBD1 (5 bases). This CDR3 is 14 amino acids long. V lost 7 bases to trimming and J lost 1 base, with 11 bases between them. CDR1 is LNHDA and CDR2 is SQIVND in the germline V gene (reference sequence). This CDR3 is CASTAGISGNTIYF. For the CDR3, the DNA is TGTGCCAGTACTGCAGGGATATCTGGAAACACCATATATTTT. Filled out from reference TRBV19 and TRBJ1-3, the complete variable domain reads DGGITQSPKYLFRKEGQNVTLSCEQNLNHDAMYWYRQDPGQGLRLIYYSQIVNDFQKGDIAEGYSVSREKKESFPLTVTSAQKNPTAFYLCASTAGISGNTIYFGEGSWLTVV.

The V gene is TRBV14, the J gene TRBJ1-1; 7 bases are a match to TRBD1. CDR3 length equals 14 residues. With 3 bases clipped from V and 11 bases from J, the junction kept 12 bases outside the gene matches. Germline lookup yields CDR1 SGHDN and CDR2 FVKESK. The CDR3 protein is CASSQPGQSRRAFF. CDR3 DNA: TGTGCCAGCAGCCAGCCGGGACAGAGCCGTCGGGCTTTCTTT.

The V call is TRBV15, the J call TRBJ2-7, with D maybe TRBD1 (5 bases). V lost 8 bases and J 4 bases, leaving 18 bases between the germline ends. Germline values: CDR1 LNHNV, CDR2 YYDKDF (reference sequence). The CDR3 covers 14 residues. The CDR3 here is CATARRQRPYEQYF. The CDR3 DNA reads TGTGCCACCGCAAGGCGACAGAGACCTTACGAGCAGTACTTC.

The rearrangement joins TRBV5-6 to TRBJ1-1; 7 nucleotides match TRBD1. This CDR3 contains 13 residues. Germline V CDR1 and CDR2: SGHDT, YYEEEE. Trimming cost V 4 bases and J 1 base; bases outside gene matches: 1. As DNA, the CDR3 is TGTGCCAGCAGCGGGACAGAGAACACTGAAGCTTTCTTT. Its protein product is CASSGTENTEAFF.

The chain couples TRBV7-6 to TRBJ2-3; D remains ambiguous. This CDR3 has 16 residues. Per germline, CDR1 SGHVS and CDR2 FNYEAQ. V lost 5 bases, J lost 1 base, and 16 bases lay in between. The CDR3 loop reads CASSPREEWRTDTQYF. The CDR3 bases are TGTGCCAGCAGCCCCCGAGAGGAGTGGCGCACAGATACGCAGTATTTT.

The rearrangement uses TRBV9 and TRBJ2-7; maybe TRBD1 (6 bases). Germline V lookup: CDR1 SGDLS, CDR2 YYNGEE. V lost 4 bases and J 6 bases, leaving 17 bases between the germline ends. The CDR3 is 14 residues long. The CDR3 here is CASSPESRGREQYF. DNA of the CDR3: TGTGCCAGCAGCCCAGAATCCAGGGGCCGCGAGCAGTACTTC.

The chain combines TRBV19 with TRBJ1-1; unclear D gene. This CDR3 is built from 12 residues. The V end was cut by 4 bases, the J end by 7 bases, with 10 bases between. Germline CDR1 and CDR2: LNHDA and SQIVND (reference sequence). In nucleotides, the CDR3 is TGTGCCAGTAGTAGGGCCCACGGTGAAGCTTTCTTT. Protein product: CASSRAHGEAFF.

This rearrangement joins TRBV5-4 to TRBJ2-7, with D perhaps TRBD1 or TRBD2 (5 bases each). Trimming left V 2 bases short and J 2 bases short, with 17 bases between. The CDR3 has 16 amino acids. The germline CDR1 and CDR2 sequences are SGHNT and YYREEE (reference sequence). CDR3 in DNA: TGTGCCAGCAGCTTCAGGGACCAGGTCCGCCCCTACGAGCAGTACTTC. Translating it yields CASSFRDQVRPYEQYF.

The V call is TRBV11-1, the J call TRBJ1-2; weak D call: TRBD1 (6 bases). The germline V gene has CDR1 SGHAT and CDR2 FQDESV (reference sequence). The CDR3 loop spans 15 amino acids. The ends were cut back, 6 bases at V and 5 bases at J, with 19 bases in the middle. CDR3: CASSAGQGGRYGYTF. The CDR3, as DNA: TGTGCCAGCAGTGCGGGACAAGGTGGCCGATATGGCTACACCTTC.

CDR3 nucleotides: TGTGCCAGCAGTAAACGACTCACAGATACGCAGTATTTT. Amino acids: CASSKRLTDTQYF. V usage is TRBV2 and J usage is TRBJ2-3; D not certain. The germline V gene encodes CDR1 SNHLY and CDR2 FYNNEI. Trimming took 5 bases from V and 2 from J, leaving 8 bases between them. The CDR3 covers 13 residues.

V is TRBV6-6 and J is TRBJ2-5; 10 bases line up with TRBD2. Germline V gene sequence: CDR1 MNHNY, CDR2 SVGAGI (reference sequence). The junction had 12 bases not matched to a gene; V was cut back by 6 bases and J by 5 bases. This CDR3 spans 16 amino acids. CDR3 protein: CASSGTSGKWGETQYF. CDR3 DNA: TGTGCCAGCAGCGGTACTAGCGGGAAGTGGGGGGAGACCCAGTACTTC.